This is a list of T cell receptor beta chains from one sample in a study of CD8+ T cells in alopecia areata. Assay: immunoSEQ multiplex PCR; the TCRdb copy retains only in-frame clones and omits some. The table shows around 100,000 clones, with roughly two fifths occurring only once. Source material: CD4+ T cells sorted from blood. Every receptor here comes from a human donor with alopecia areata. Each CDR3 is given with its conserved first and last residue. D genes are given only for firm matches. Not all rows give a size; the values are once, few, many and, for expanded clones, a class.

d_gene | abundance | j_gene | v_gene | CDR3nt | CDR3aa
. | . | TRBJ1-2 | TRBV7-9 | TGTGCCAGCAGCTTATCAGGGCAGAATGGCTACACCTTC | CASSLSGQNGYTF
. | . | TRBJ2-7 | TRBV27 | TGTGCCAGCAGTTCCAACCACAGACCGATTTACGAGCAGTACTTC | CASSSNHRPIYEQYF
TRBD2 | . | TRBJ2-7 | TRBV11-1 | TGTGCCAGCAGCCCTTCTAGCGGCAAATACGAGCAGTACTTC | CASSPSSGKYEQYF
. | . | TRBJ1-2 | TRBV7-9 | TGTGCCAGCAGCGCTTACAGCCTTGGAGTGGGTGGCTACACCTTC | CASSAYSLGVGGYTF
. | . | TRBJ2-5 | TRBV29-1 | TGCAGCGTTGAAGCTACTAGCAGGGAGACCCAGTACTTC | CSVEATSRETQYF
TRBD1 | . | TRBJ1-1 | TRBV5-1 | TGCGCCAGCAGCACCTGGACAGGGCCGAACACTGAAGCTTTCTTT | CASSTWTGPNTEAFF
. | few | TRBJ2-3 | TRBV4-1 | TGCGCCAGCAGCAGTCCTAGCACAGATACGCAGTATTTT | CASSSPSTDTQYF
. | . | TRBJ2-2 | TRBV2 | TGTGCCAGCGCAAGGGTAGTAAACACCGGGGAGCTGTTTTTT | CASARVVNTGELFF
. | few | TRBJ2-7 | TRBV25-1 | TGTGCCAGCAGTAGCCAGGGCAGGAACGAGCAGTACTTC | CASSSQGRNEQYF
TRBD2 | once | TRBJ2-1 | TRBV9 | TGTGCCAGCAGCGCGCAGACTAGCGTTTACAATGAGCAGTTCTTC | CASSAQTSVYNEQFF
. | . | TRBJ2-5 | TRBV7-2 | TGTGCCAGCAGCCCGGGACTCCTGTACCAAGAGACCCAGTACTTC | CASSPGLLYQETQYF
. | . | TRBJ2-3 | TRBV6-5 | TGTGCCAGCAGTGAACAGCTCAGCACAGATACGCAGTATTTT | CASSEQLSTDTQYF
. | few | TRBJ2-1 | TRBV2 | TGTGCCAGCAGTGACTTACTAGAGAGCAATGAGCAGTTCTTC | CASSDLLESNEQFF
. | few | TRBJ1-1 | TRBV29-1 | TGCAGCGTTGCAGGTGGAGGATGGGAAGCTTTCTTT | CSVAGGGWEAFF
. | . | TRBJ2-1 | TRBV11-2 | TGTGCCAGCAGCCCCACGCCCTACAATGAGCAGTTCTTC | CASSPTPYNEQFF
. | . | TRBJ1-6 | TRBV4-3 | TGCGCCAGCAGACGCAAGGGTCCCCTACTCTATAATTCACCCCTCCACTTT | CASRRKGPLLYNSPLHF
TRBD1 | . | TRBJ2-1 | TRBV7-2 | TGTGCCAGCAGCACAACGACAGGGTCCTCCTACAATGAGCAGTTCTTC | CASSTTTGSSYNEQFF
TRBD1 | . | TRBJ2-1 | TRBV7-2 | TGTGCCAGCAGCTTAGGTTCCGGACAGGCCGTTTTGGAGCAGTTCTTC | CASSLGSGQAVLEQFF
. | . | TRBJ2-7 | TRBV28 | TGTGCCAGCAGTACCACAGGAGGGGCCTACTACGAGCAGTACTTC | CASSTTGGAYYEQYF
. | . | TRBJ2-2 | TRBV5-1 | TGCGCCAGCAGCGCGGAATTGATGAACACCGGGGAGCTGTTTTTT | CASSAELMNTGELFF
TRBD1 | . | TRBJ2-7 | TRBV13 | TGTGCCAGCAGCTTGCCAGGGGGCTCCTACGAGCAGTACTTC | CASSLPGGSYEQYF
. | few | TRBJ1-2 | TRBV4-2 | TGTGCCAGCAGCCAAGTGACAGACGGGGGCTACACCTTC | CASSQVTDGGYTF
. | few | TRBJ2-3 | TRBV7-9 | TGTGCCAGCAGCCAGCAAGCCGGGACAACTAGCACAGATACGCAGTATTTT | CASSQQAGTTSTDTQYF
. | few | TRBJ1-6 | TRBV30 | TGTGCCTGGAGTGTACTTCGGGACGGTAATTCACCCCTCCACTTT | CAWSVLRDGNSPLHF
. | few | TRBJ2-1 | TRBV19 | TGTGCCAGTAAGGCAGCCCGACAAGACAATGAGCAGTTCTTC | CASKAARQDNEQFF
. | . | TRBJ2-7 | TRBV10-2 | TGCGCCAGCAGGGAATCGGGACAATCCTACGAGCAGTACTTC | CASRESGQSYEQYF
. | . | TRBJ1-6 | TRBV30 | TGTGCCTGGAGTGTGCGACAGCGGAATTCACCCCTCCACTTT | CAWSVRQRNSPLHF
TRBD1 | . | TRBJ1-1 | TRBV23-1 | TGCGCCAGCACCGATTCGACAGGGGGGAACACTGAAGCTTTCTTT | CASTDSTGGNTEAFF
TRBD1 | few | TRBJ2-7 | TRBV15 | TGTGCCGCCGCGAGGGGGACAGGCTACGAGCAGTACTTC | CAAARGTGYEQYF
. | . | TRBJ2-1 | TRBV15 | TGTGCCACCAGCAGAGATCGCTTCGGCAATGAGCAGTTCTTC | CATSRDRFGNEQFF
TRBD2 | many | TRBJ2-7 | TRBV7-2 | TGTGCCAGCAGCTTTAGCGGGACTCAGTACTTC | CASSFSGTQYF
TRBD2 | few | TRBJ2-1 | TRBV5-1 | TGCGCCAGCCAGCGGGGGGGCTACTCTTCCGTAAATGAGCAGTTCTTC | CASQRGGYSSVNEQFF
TRBD1 | few | TRBJ1-6 | TRBV6-5 | TGTGCCAGCAGTTACGCCGGACAGGGGGACTCACCCCTCCACTTT | CASSYAGQGDSPLHF
. | . | TRBJ2-5 | TRBV29-1 | TGCAGCGTTGAAGTTTACCAGGGGTCGGAGACCCAGTACTTC | CSVEVYQGSETQYF
. | . | TRBJ2-5 | TRBV30 | TGTGCCTGGGTCAGGGGCGCGGAGACCCAGTACTTC | CAWVRGAETQYF
TRBD2 | . | TRBJ2-7 | TRBV11-3 | TGTGCCAGCACCACAAATAGCGGGAAAATGCCCTACGAGCAGTACTTC | CASTTNSGKMPYEQYF
. | . | TRBJ2-7 | TRBV6-5 | TGTGCCAGCAGTTACCGTCGGGACACCAGTACGGGCGAGCAGTACTTC | CASSYRRDTSTGEQYF
. | . | TRBJ1-6 | TRBV30 | TGTGCCTGGAGTGTACGGCTGAGCTCCTATAATTCACCCCTCCACTTT | CAWSVRLSSYNSPLHF
. | once | TRBJ1-5 | TRBV6-5 | TGTGCCAGCAGGGCTACTAGCAATCAGCCCCAGCATTTT | CASRATSNQPQHF
. | . | TRBJ2-3 | TRBV15 | TGTGCCACCAGCAGAGAACTAGCTAATACGCAGTATTTT | CATSRELANTQYF
TRBD1 | few | TRBJ1-1 | TRBV30 | TGTGCCTGGACAAGACAGGGGAACACTGAAGCTTTCTTT | CAWTRQGNTEAFF
. | few | TRBJ2-1 | TRBV7-2 | TGTGCCAGCAGCCCGACTAGTCTGTGGAATGAGCAGTTCTTC | CASSPTSLWNEQFF
. | . | TRBJ1-2 | TRBV9 | TGTGCCAGCAGCGTATATCGACAAATTGGCTATGGCTACACCTTC | CASSVYRQIGYGYTF
. | . | TRBJ1-2 | TRBV30 | TGTGCCTGGAGCCGGACGGCTGGCTACACCTTC | CAWSRTAGYTF
TRBD1 | . | TRBJ2-1 | TRBV7-2 | TGTGCCAGCAGCCCTCCCCGGACAGGTTACTACAATGAGCAGTTCTTC | CASSPPRTGYYNEQFF
. | . | TRBJ1-1 | TRBV7-9 | TGTGCCAGCAGCTTAGAAGTTCTGACTGAAGCTTTCTTT | CASSLEVLTEAFF
. | . | TRBJ2-5 | TRBV15 | TGTGCCACCAGCAGAGATAGGCAGGGCAAAAAGACCCAGTACTTC | CATSRDRQGKKTQYF
. | . | TRBJ2-1 | TRBV15 | TGTGCCACCAGCAGTATCGTTGGGTCCTACAATGAGCAGTTCTTC | CATSSIVGSYNEQFF
TRBD2 | . | TRBJ2-3 | TRBV4-1 | TGCGCCAGCAGCCAATTAGCGGGAGGGCCAGATACGCAGTATTTT | CASSQLAGGPDTQYF
. | . | TRBJ2-1 | TRBV14 | TGTGCCAGCAGCCACTCTCCCAGGGGTAATGAGCAGTTCTTC | CASSHSPRGNEQFF
. | . | TRBJ2-1 | TRBV10-3 | TGTGCCATCAGTGACCAGACGAATGAGCAGTTCTTC | CAISDQTNEQFF
. | few | TRBJ2-5 | TRBV7-8 | TGTGCCAGCAGCTTAGCTCCGCTCGAAGAGACCCAGTACTTC | CASSLAPLEETQYF
. | . | TRBJ2-5 | TRBV13 | TGTGCCAGCAGCGATCTTCCGGGCGGAGAGACCCAGTACTTC | CASSDLPGGETQYF
. | . | TRBJ2-2 | TRBV6-5 | TGTGCCAGCAGTTACGGTTCTAGTTCCGGGGAGCTGTTTTTT | CASSYGSSSGELFF
. | . | TRBJ2-5 | TRBV19 | TGTGCCAGTAATCGCGCAGATCAAGAGACCCAGTACTTC | CASNRADQETQYF
TRBD1 | . | TRBJ1-4 | TRBV4-3 | TGCGCCAGCAGCCAAGATCTCGCCGGCAGGGGGCTAGGGGAAAAACTGTTTTTT | CASSQDLAGRGLGEKLFF
TRBD2 | few | TRBJ2-5 | TRBV30 | TGTGCCTGGAGGCAGATGGCGGGGGACGAGACCCAGTACTTC | CAWRQMAGDETQYF
. | . | TRBJ1-1 | TRBV4-2 | TGTGCCAGCAGCCAAGATACAAATCAACTCAGGGACACTGAAGCTTTCTTT | CASSQDTNQLRDTEAFF
. | few | TRBJ2-7 | TRBV23-1 | TGCGCCAGCAGTCAAGGACAGAGCTCCTACGAGCAGTACTTC | CASSQGQSSYEQYF
. | few | TRBJ2-7 | TRBV30 | TGTGCCTGGAGTTATGGACAACAATACGAGCAGTACTTC | CAWSYGQQYEQYF